This record looks at one T cell receptor (beta chain) sequence and its context. Its antigen remains undetermined. The junction departs from the called germline gene at one end, perhaps through a read error. Libraries came from the immunoSEQ multiplex PCR assay. For the multiplex PCR, a mixture combining 60 forward primers for TCR Vbeta segments and 13 reverse primers for TCR Jbeta segments was used. Amplification of the CDR3 region of rearranged TCR beta genes was performed with a multiplex PCR assay on genomic DNA. Amplified TCR beta libraries were sequenced as 87-base-pair reads on the Illumina HiSeq System. The published analysis was carried out like this. A later analysis tallied 80 million to 95 million unique TCR beta chains across the 666 repertoires, and some 10 million of those chains were shared by two or more donors. Raw reads were error-corrected and collapsed into unique sequences with a nearest-neighbor algorithm that merged closely related sequences to remove PCR and sequencing errors. Alignment of CDR3 sequences to IMGT reference sequences was used to assign V, D and J gene segments. For a sequence to be retained, a match of at least six nucleotides was required to both a V gene segment and a J gene segment. Rearrangements were called productive when the CDR3 lacked stop codons and stayed in frame with V and J; all others were non-productive. Following IMGT convention, CDR3 was defined as the stretch from the second conserved V-encoded cysteine to the conserved J-encoded phenylalanine. In an earlier analysis of roughly 580 of the donors, sequences lacking an unambiguous match to a single V gene segment were excluded. An earlier analysis of about 590 of the donors classified V segments as functional when productive rearrangements were above 56.7% and as segregating when the standard deviation between donors was above 5%. A statistical classification framework was developed to diagnose cytomegalovirus status using the catalog of TCR beta chain sequences. A later analysis assigned V and J genes by comparing TCR nucleotide sequences with IMGT/GENE-DB human TR gene sequences. A later analysis assigned CDR3 sequences and most-parsimonious VDJ recombination scenarios with the TCRdist pipeline. In a later analysis, every TCR beta chain was defined by the combination of its CDR3 amino acid sequence and its V-gene family, and reads without a unique V-gene family were dropped. In a later analysis, nearly 600 highly shared, low-generation-probability nucleotide sequences were removed to address suspected cross-contamination and a sequencing artifact. In a later analysis, a clonal expansion index for each public chain was calculated from normalized within-repertoire ranks of inferred template counts. In a later analysis, generation probabilities were computed with a VDJ recombination model fitted to out-of-frame rearrangements, and the resulting probabilities were checked against IGoR. Hypergeometric tests were used in a later analysis to score TCR-TCR, TCR-HLA and TCR-CMV co-occurrence, with a repertoire-size bias correction applied to the TCR pairs. In a later analysis, false discovery rates were estimated by permuting HLA or CMV assignments 20 times. In a later analysis, co-occurring TCRs were grouped using DBSCAN, with TCRdist sequence similarity added in when clustering inside HLA-allele-positive subsets. Repertoires with fewer than 30,000 or more than 120,000 public chains were left out of co-occurrence clustering, as were five repertoires with anomalous nucleotide sharing. TCRdb took this table from immuneACCESS and kept in-frame rearrangements with V and J called. Such tables lack part of the clones; where checked against another copy, unresolved V genes explain under half of the gap, and the rest is unexplained. V, J and clone size are taken as reported in that table, and D and trimming were inferred from the DNA itself. Within this sample are 100,000 or so clones, with about three quarters of them counted one time only. Around 10% of the sample is taken by the ten largest.

The sample is drawn from a study of cytomegalovirus exposure and HLA in healthy donors (TCRdb year 2017). For context, the study as a whole: According to an earlier analysis of 587 of the donors, some 170 million T cells yielded roughly 110 million unique TCR beta sequences and around 300 Gb of sequence data. Around 320 gigabases of sequencing data and 80 million or so unique TCR sequences were included in an early release covering around 650 HLA-typed donors. The genetic ancestry cluster associated with self-reported Caucasian donors included over 65% of the 398 genotyped donors. The study was designed to test whether signatures of past pathogen exposure could be identified by cataloging public T cell receptors. The T cell repertoires of under 700 subjects were profiled by immunosequencing and related to cytomegalovirus serostatus. A separate validation cohort of 90 to 150 different subjects was used in addition to the roughly 640-subject first cohort. High-throughput TCR immunosequencing, statistical association of individual TCRs with disease status, and machine learning were combined to predict cytomegalovirus infection status. A later analysis re-analyzed previously published TCR beta repertoires from about 600 donors and added high-resolution HLA genotyping to study TCR occurrence patterns. The later analysis used no new phenotypic data to find candidate immune exposures, relying instead on TCR beta sequences and their occurrence across donors. An earlier analysis of some 600 of the donors applied high-throughput TCR beta sequencing to assess whether each TCR beta V gene segment acted as functional or pseudogenic. Donor age, sex, ethnicity and CMV serostatus were collected together with the repertoire data. Genome-wide SNP genotypes for about 60% of the roughly 670 donors were used in a later genetic analysis, which treated that subset as a discovery cohort. All discovery cohort repertoires had been generated on a single sequencing platform. Both class I and class II loci were covered by HLA typing, at four-digit resolution. The number of typed donors differed by locus: about 620-640 for A, B, C, DRB1 and DQB1; roughly 510 for DQA1; fewer than 610 for DPA1; and 400 to 480 for DPB1. Roughly 5 DR-DQ haplotypes were handled as single units for association and clustering, since linkage in the cohort was strong. Across about 370 genotyped donors of the cohort, an average of 235,054 unique TCR beta nucleotide sequences per donor were sequenced, and around 19% of those sequences were non-productive.

The paper as a whole reports these results and caveats: A cluster of highly shared sequence variants was judged likely to represent a technical artifact of the sequencing pipeline. Presence/absence analyses assumed roughly uniform sequencing depth across donors, an assumption that may not hold. The authors suggested that the approach could potentially be extended to other disease states and immunological phenotypes. HLA typing was unavailable for some donors at each locus, so association tests used only the typed subset. When HLA alleles, especially DR and DQ, strongly co-occurred, attributing TCR associations to individual alleles was difficult. The classifier was reported to diagnose cytomegalovirus status with high specificity and sensitivity in both the original cohort and the validation cohort. According to a later analysis, parvovirus B19, influenza, CMV and Epstein-Barr virus appeared linked to several top co-occurrence clusters. At a false discovery rate of 0.05, a later analysis linked 15,000 to 20,000 TCR beta sequences to specific HLA alleles. Across donors, most TCR sequences were observed very rarely, whereas some public TCRs were present in many individuals. A later analysis found that most CMV-associated TCR beta chains appeared HLA-restricted, with HLA associations seemingly driven largely by CMV exposure. About 15 rarely observed V segments, including chromosome 9 orphons, were excluded from the earlier analysis of just under 600 of the donors because counts were too low. In an earlier analysis of over 550 of the donors, most TCR beta V segments were observed in productive rearrangements about 90% or about 30% of the time, broadly matching IMGT annotations. According to a later analysis, TCR association rates differed among HLA loci, with DRB1 alleles showing the most associated TCRs and HLA-C alleles showing the fewest. Only TCR beta chains were sequenced in this cohort, and the absence of alpha or paired-chain data limited detectable features. In the study, around 160 TCR beta chains were listed as associated with cytomegalovirus. CMV serostatus was the only immune exposure information available for the cohort. A further reported finding was that TCR beta sequences accurately predicted the HLA-A and HLA-B alleles for most subjects in the first cohort. In a later genetic analysis, fewer N-insertions in productive TCRs were reported among donors in an Asian-associated ancestry cluster than the roughly 700-donor mean. A later genetic analysis associated a missense DCLRE1C variant with V-gene and J-gene trimming of TCR beta chains, and an independent cohort replicated the association. Linkage disequilibrium might explain the correlated functional status among segregating V segments, but an unknown experimental factor could not be excluded. The 87-base-pair reads could not distinguish some IMGT-functional V segments, including TRBV6-2 and TRBV6-3, so those segments were excluded. Compared with equally common non-associated chains, HLA-associated TCR beta chains in a later analysis were more clonally expanded and had lower generation probabilities. In vitro tests confirmed that three of the cytomegalovirus-associated TCR beta chains recognize cytomegalovirus antigens.

The CDR3 sequence holds 12 residues, the cysteine and phenylalanine included. The read is trimmed to its CDR3 DNA, 36 bases read in frame from base 1. CDR1 and CDR2 are drawn from the germline V gene (reference sequence): SEHNR, FQNEAQ. The cohort comprised more than 550 healthy bone marrow donors. Cohort members were all nominally healthy when sampled, although unrecorded immune exposures were likely present. The donor was CMV seropositive and belonged to the group of more than 250 seropositive cohort members. Every donor gave a peripheral blood sample, and the peripheral blood mononuclear cells from that sample were used for TCR beta sequencing. The Qiagen DNeasy Blood Extraction Kit was used to extract genomic DNA from the blood cell samples.

This receptor was taken from a man aged 25-45 years in good health and CMV-seropositive. The sample was PBMCs. The chain is made from TRBV7-9 and TRBJ1-1; the D gene lacks a confident call. The CDR3 region has the sequence CSSSSVNTEAFF. The bases are TGTTCCAGCAGCTCGGTGAACACTGAAGCTTTCTTT.